This TCR beta chain was recovered during a study of cytomegalovirus exposure and HLA in healthy donors. The CDR3 runs to 15 residues. V lost 4 bases, J lost 1 base, and 9 bases lay in between. CDR1 is SGHKS, CDR2 YYEKEE, per germline (reference sequence). This clone was seen a single time. Its antigen is as yet unknown. PCR was performed using 60 Vbeta and 13 Jbeta primers. Authors' methods: Later reanalysis found 70 million to 95 million unique TCR beta chains, roughly 10 million of them shared. Method: immunoSEQ multiplex PCR; TCRdb's copy keeps in-frame clones and lacks some. Clonal size and the V and J genes are those of that table, whereas D and trimming came from the DNA. The sample lists over 80,000 clones, about three quarters occurring once. Study results and limitations: Earlier analysis yielded a pattern in which most TCR beta V segments were productive about 90% or about 30% of the time. A later analysis linked a missense DCLRE1C variant to TCR beta V- and J-gene trimming.

Sequencing was done on a sample of PBMCs. The V call is TRBV5-5, the J call TRBJ1-6; the D is unclear. The clonotype originates from a man aged 55-75 years in good health and CMV-seropositive. The CDR3 region has the DNA TGTGCCAGCAGCCCACCGGGGTCCTATAATTCACCCCTCCACTTT. It specifies CASSPPGSYNSPLHF.